This TCR beta chain was recovered during a study of shared clonotypes between healthy human individuals. General study findings and limits: When naive CD4 clonotypes were compared across a handful of donors, around 5% were shared. Non-shared clonotypes displayed generation probabilities falling below those of clonotypes present in all four donors. Blood alone was sampled, and tissue repertoires likely differ.

Naive CD8 cells comprised CD45RO-negative, CCR7-positively selected cells, excluding terminally differentiated effector memory CD45RA+ cells. Nashville, Tennessee was home to all donors, each a Caucasian adult. The data were produced by immunoSEQ multiplex PCR, yet TCRdb's version contains in-frame clones alone and is incomplete. The profile shows about 820,000 clones, 85% to 95% of them singletons. Germline CDR1 and CDR2: MDHEN and SYDVKM. The junction had 10 bases not matched to a gene; V was cut back by 6 bases and J by 6 bases. This CDR3 is 15 amino acids long. In the case of this clone: The antigen remains undetermined.

This receptor was taken from a man between 25 and 39 years old in good health. Sequencing was performed on naive CD8+ T cells sorted from blood. V is TRBV28 and J is TRBJ1-1; 10 bases align to TRBD1. Here the CDR3 DNA reads TGTGCCAGCAGGCCGGGACAGGGGAAATCTGCTGAAGCTTTCTTT. Translating gives CASRPGQGKSAEAFF. The full variable domain, its missing parts supplied by reference TRBV28 and TRBJ1-1, is DVKVTQSSRYLVKRTGEKVFLECVQDMDHENMFWYRQDPGLGLRLIYFSYDVKMKEKGDIPEGYSVSREKKERFSLILESASTNQTSMYLCASRPGQGKSAEAFFGQGTRLTVV.